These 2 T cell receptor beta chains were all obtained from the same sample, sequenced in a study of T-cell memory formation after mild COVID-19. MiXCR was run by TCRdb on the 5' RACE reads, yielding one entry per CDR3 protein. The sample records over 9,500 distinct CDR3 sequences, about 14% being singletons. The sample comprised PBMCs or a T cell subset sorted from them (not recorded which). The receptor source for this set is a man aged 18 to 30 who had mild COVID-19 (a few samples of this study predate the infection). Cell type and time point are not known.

CDR3 amino acids: CASSRLAGGQNTGELFF. In nucleotides, the CDR3 is TGTGCCAGCAGTCGACTAGCGGGGGGGCAAAACACCGGGGAGCTGTTTTTT. The rearrangement uses TRBV6-5 and TRBJ2-2; TRBD2 matches 14 bases. After removal of 5 bases from V and 2 bases from J, the junction contained 4 bases not matched to a gene. The CDR3 totals 17 residues. Germline CDR1 MNHEY, CDR2 SVGAGI.

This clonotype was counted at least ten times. CDR3 DNA: TGTGCCAGTAGTATAAATTGGGGACTGTTTCAAGAGACCCAGTACTTC. Its protein is CASSINWGLFQETQYF. This sequence joins TRBV19 and TRBJ2-5; D may be TRBD2 (6 bases). V gave up 2 bases and J gave up 2 bases, with 15 bases separating them. The CDR3 is 16 amino acids. Germline loops: CDR1 LNHDA, CDR2 SQIVND (reference sequence). The variable domain in full, completed from reference TRBV19 and TRBJ2-5, reads DGGITQSPKYLFRKEGQNVTLSCEQNLNHDAMYWYRQDPGQGLRLIYYSQIVNDFQKGDIAEGYSVSREKKESFPLTVTSAQKNPTAFYLCASSINWGLFQETQYFGPGTRLLVL.